The entry below describes one TCR beta chain. The data derive from a study of Tregs in tolerant kidney transplant recipients. Study-wide context: Related graft donors supplied nonmyeloablative bone marrow transplants, and mixed chimerism was transient.

Sequencing used immunoSEQ multiplex PCR; TCRdb keeps in-frame clones, though not all of them. Here the sample spans 100,000 to 130,000 clones, around 87% being singletons. This sample comprised CD4+ T cells from blood, obtained before the transplant. The source is a human donor who received a combined kidney and bone marrow transplant.

The CDR3 DNA sequence: TGTGCCAGCAGTTACTCGGAAGCGGGAGGAGGATACGAGCAGTACTTC. Protein: CASSYSEAGGGYEQYF. This chain uses TRBV6-5 with TRBJ2-7, with 9 bases fitting TRBD2. With V trimmed by 0 bases and J by 4 bases, 7 bases remained unmatched. This CDR3 is 16 amino acids long. Germline assignment: CDR1 MNHEY and CDR2 SVGAGI.